A selection of T cell receptor beta chains follows, all from one sample in a study of shared T cell receptors in the human thymus. Profiling relied on immunoSEQ multiplex PCR, and the TCRdb table lists in-frame clones only, not all of them. The sample lists about 380,000 clones, approximately 95% occurring once. The sequencing input was thymocytes. These TCRs come from a human donor. Both conserved end residues are part of each CDR3. The D gene is left open where the match is weak. A row's size may be missing; if present it is once, few, many or a size class.

TRBD2	TRBV10-2	NA	TRBJ2-5	CASSRRASGRVRHF	TGCGCCAGCAGTAGGAGGGCTAGCGGGAGGGTTCGGCACTTC
NA	TRBV6-5	NA	TRBJ2-7	CASSYNDASSYEQYF	TGTGCCAGCAGTTACAACGACGCTAGCTCCTACGAGCAGTACTTC
TRBD2	TRBV6-1	NA	TRBJ2-7	CASSTRLADRGEQYF	TGTGCCAGCAGTACCCGACTAGCGGATCGGGGCGAGCAGTACTTC
NA	TRBV2	NA	TRBJ2-3	CASSEWSPREDTQYF	TGTGCCAGCAGTGAATGGTCTCCCCGGGAGGATACGCAGTATTTT
NA	TRBV7-2	NA	TRBJ1-5	CASSPTGVQGNQPQHF	TGTGCCAGCAGCCCTACTGGTGTCCAGGGCAATCAGCCCCAGCATTTT
NA	TRBV29-1	NA	TRBJ2-1	CSVEKDEQFF	TGCAGCGTTGAAAAAGATGAGCAGTTCTTC
TRBD1	TRBV11-3	NA	TRBJ2-1	CASSFGHPHRGAAYNEQFF	TGTGCCAGCAGCTTCGGACACCCCCACAGGGGAGCTGCCTACAATGAGCAGTTCTTC
NA	TRBV10-2	NA	TRBJ1-3	CASSRADGNTIYF	TGCGCCAGCAGTCGGGCCGACGGAAACACCATATATTTT
TRBD1	TRBV28	NA	TRBJ1-5	CASSLRQGLKPQHF	TGTGCCAGCAGTCTCCGACAGGGATTAAAGCCCCAGCATTTT
NA	TRBV27	once	TRBJ2-7	CASRARSYEQYF	TGTGCCAGCCGGGCGCGGTCCTACGAGCAGTACTTC
NA	TRBV7-2	NA	TRBJ1-1	CASSPTKNTEAFF	TGTGCCAGCAGCCCAACAAAGAACACTGAAGCTTTCTTT
NA	TRBV25-1	NA	TRBJ1-1	CASSVGGNTEAFF	TGTGCCAGCAGTGTTGGAGGGAACACTGAAGCTTTCTTT
TRBD1	TRBV19	NA	TRBJ1-4	CASSPTYRGRWEKLFF	TGTGCCAGTAGTCCTACTTACAGGGGGCGGTGGGAAAAACTGTTTTTT
TRBD1	TRBV19	NA	TRBJ2-3	CASRNGQGTDTQYF	TGTGCCAGTAGAAACGGACAGGGGACAGATACGCAGTATTTT
TRBD1	TRBV28	NA	TRBJ1-2	CASSHIGTGKFRNYGYTF	TGTGCCAGCAGCCACATAGGGACAGGGAAGTTTAGAAACTATGGCTACACCTTC
TRBD1	TRBV4-1	NA	TRBJ2-2	CASSQVGTGGITGELFF	TGCGCCAGCAGCCAAGTTGGTACAGGGGGAATCACCGGGGAGCTGTTTTTT
NA	TRBV6-5	NA	TRBJ1-2	CASSSYTDRENGYTF	TGTGCCAGCAGTTCATATACGGACAGAGAGAACGGCTACACCTTC
NA	TRBV19	once	TRBJ1-2	CASSPGVWAYGYTF	TGTGCCAGTTCCCCGGGGGTTTGGGCCTATGGCTACACCTTC
TRBD2	TRBV27	NA	TRBJ2-3	CASSLRGGRPSDTQYF	TGTGCCAGCAGTTTAAGGGGCGGGAGGCCATCAGATACGCAGTATTTT
NA	TRBV27	NA	TRBJ2-3	CASSLEPNRESADTQYF	TGTGCCAGCAGTTTAGAACCCAACAGGGAGTCAGCAGATACGCAGTATTTT
NA	TRBV19	NA	TRBJ2-7	CASMDLAYEQYF	TGTGCCAGTATGGATCTGGCCTACGAGCAGTACTTC
NA	TRBV20-1	NA	TRBJ2-7	CSGISYEQYF	TGCAGTGGTATCTCCTACGAGCAGTACTTC
NA	TRBV7-3	NA	TRBJ2-7	CASSLTNSYEQYF	TGTGCCAGCAGCTTAACGAACAGCTACGAGCAGTACTTC
NA	TRBV14	NA	TRBJ2-1	CASSQGREDNEQFF	TGTGCCAGCAGCCAGGGCAGGGAAGACAATGAGCAGTTCTTC
TRBD1	TRBV5-6	once	TRBJ2-7	CASSFGTGGRGYEQYF	TGTGCCAGCAGCTTTGGAACAGGGGGTCGGGGCTACGAGCAGTACTTC
TRBD2	TRBV5-1	NA	TRBJ2-7	CASSLVRGGDYEQYF	TGCGCCAGCAGCTTGGTTAGGGGAGGGGACTACGAGCAGTACTTC
TRBD1	TRBV18	NA	TRBJ1-2	CASSPPGTGDTNYGYTF	TGTGCCAGCTCACCACCTGGGACAGGAGATACTAACTATGGCTACACCTTC
NA	TRBV7-3	NA	TRBJ2-7	CASSPGGGIISYEQYF	TGTGCCAGCAGCCCCGGGGGCGGGATCATCTCCTACGAGCAGTACTTC
TRBD2	TRBV28	NA	TRBJ2-7	CASSDRSGTFSYEQYF	TGTGCCAGCAGTGACCGCAGCGGGACGTTCTCCTACGAGCAGTACTTC
NA	TRBV4-2	once	TRBJ1-4	CASSHPSRGLSEKLFF	TGTGCCAGCAGCCATCCCAGTCGGGGCCTCAGTGAAAAACTGTTTTTT
NA	TRBV4-1	once	TRBJ1-1	CASSGIKEQGGAFF	TGCGCCAGCAGCGGGATAAAAGAACAGGGTGGCGCTTTCTTT
TRBD2	TRBV15	once	TRBJ2-1	CATSRDVLSPGLVSNEQFF	TGTGCCACCAGCAGAGATGTCCTCTCCCCGGGACTAGTGAGTAATGAGCAGTTCTTC
NA	TRBV2	NA	TRBJ2-7	CASTPPEGEQYF	TGTGCCAGCACCCCCCCAGAGGGCGAGCAGTACTTC
TRBD1	TRBV11-2	NA	TRBJ1-1	CASSLLVDRGRTEAFF	TGTGCCAGCAGCTTATTAGTAGACAGGGGGCGGACTGAAGCTTTCTTT
TRBD2	TRBV2	once	TRBJ2-1	CASSERLAGDGEQFF	TGTGCCAGCAGTGAACGGCTAGCGGGAGATGGTGAGCAGTTCTTC
NA	TRBV27	NA	TRBJ1-2	CASSLSTARAQNYGYTF	TGTGCCAGCAGTTTATCGACCGCCCGAGCGCAAAACTATGGCTACACCTTC
NA	TRBV4-3	NA	TRBJ2-7	CASSSRTTPYEQYF	TGCGCCAGCAGCTCTAGGACGACTCCCTACGAGCAGTACTTC
TRBD1	TRBV28	NA	TRBJ1-5	CASSLYLDRRSNQPQHF	TGTGCCAGCAGTTTATATCTGGACAGGAGAAGCAATCAGCCCCAGCATTTT